The 27 T cell receptor beta chains below come from one sample, sequenced in a study of T cell repertoires in aging, cancer and after chemotherapy. A mixed TRB-A/B primer pool amplified rearranged TRB by multiplex touch-down PCR. TCRdb independently ran MiXCR on the multiplex PCR reads; one entry per CDR3 protein. The table has under 15,000 distinct CDR3 sequences, around 29% seen once. Amplification of TCR beta used genomic DNA extracted from peripheral blood. Sequenced sample: blood. The receptors derive from a human donor in good health. The donor label of this sample is uncertain.

V is TRBV20-1 and J is TRBJ2-7; 15 nucleotides match TRBD2. This CDR3 comprises 18 residues. J lost 3 bases, V lost 5 bases, and 14 bases had no gene match. Germline V gives CDR1 DFQATT, CDR2 SNEGSKA (reference sequence). This CDR3 reads CSAPSPGLAGGIGYEQYF. CDR3 coding DNA: TGCAGTGCTCCTTCCCCGGGACTAGCGGGGGGAATAGGCTACGAGCAGTACTTC.

This chain connects TRBV6-2 or TRBV6-3 to TRBJ2-5; 8 positions agree with TRBD2. Germline V gives CDR1 MNHEY, CDR2 SVGEGT. The J segment lost 7 bases and the V segment lost 5 bases, leaving 18 bases of the junction unmatched. The CDR3 is 17 residues long. CDR3 sequence reads: CASSQGVGGGPIVTQYF. The CDR3 DNA sequence: TGTGCCAGCAGTCAGGGAGTCGGGGGGGGGCCTATTGTGACCCAGTACTTC.

The chain is built from TRBV30 and TRBJ1-3, with D tentatively TRBD1 (6 bases). CDR3 length equals 15 residues. Looked up from germline, CDR1 is GTSNPN and CDR2 is SVGIG (reference sequence). The germline V and J ends were trimmed by 1 base and 1 base, with 11 bases remaining between them. CDR3 sequence (DNA): TGTGCCTGGAGTGCCGCGGACAGTTCTGGAAACACCATATATTTT. It translates to CAWSAADSSGNTIYF.

The CDR3: CASSEGNTEAFF. In DNA, the CDR3 is TGTGCCAGCAGTGAAGGGAACACTGAAGCTTTCTTT. The rearrangement uses TRBV6-1 and TRBJ1-1; D uncertain. V dropped 1 base and J dropped 1 base, with 1 base sitting between them. This CDR3 is built from 12 residues. The V gene's germline CDR1 is MNHNS and CDR2 SASEGT.

This rearrangement joins TRBV6-2 or TRBV6-3 to TRBJ2-1; 10 nucleotides line up with TRBD1. With V trimmed by 5 bases and J by 12 bases, 4 bases remained unmatched. The germline CDR1 and CDR2 sequences are MNHEY and SVGEGT. This CDR3 has 12 residues. The CDR3 DNA reads TGTGCCAGCAGTAGACAGGGGGCTGGGCAGTTCTTC. This sequence encodes CASSRQGAGQFF.

In this sample, this clonotype is medium-sized. The chain recombines TRBV19 with TRBJ1-6, with no clear D. Between the trimmed V and J ends, which lost 1 base and 9 bases, there was a span of 4 bases. The CDR3 covers 12 residues. In germline, CDR1 is LNHDA, CDR2 SQIVND (reference sequence). CDR3 sequence (DNA): TGTGCCAGTAGTATAGCGGGTTCACCCCTCCACTTT. It codes for CASSIAGSPLHF.

The chain combines TRBV27 with TRBJ2-6; 12 nucleotides agree with TRBD2. Trimming cost V 2 bases and J 0 bases; bases outside gene matches: 11. The germline gives CDR1 MNHEY, CDR2 SMNVEV (reference sequence). The CDR3 spans 21 residues. CDR3 sequence (DNA): TGTGCCAGCAGTTTAAGTATACTAGCGGGGGGCCTACGCTCTGGGGCCAACGTCCTGACTTTC. It encodes CASSLSILAGGLRSGANVLTF.

The rearrangement uses TRBV6-1 and TRBJ1-4, with TRBD1 as a possible D gene (5 bases). V lost 5 bases, J lost 3 bases, and 16 bases lay in between. The CDR3 spans 16 residues. Germline V gives CDR1 MNHNS, CDR2 SASEGT. CDR3 amino acids: CASSLNGRQSNEKLFF. The CDR3 DNA is TGTGCCAGCAGTCTGAACGGGCGACAGTCTAATGAAAAACTGTTTTTT.

This clonotype was observed a few times. The V gene is TRBV10-3, the J gene TRBJ1-5; no reliable D call. The CDR3 length is 14 residues. The ends were cut back, 3 bases at V and 1 base at J, with 7 bases in the middle. Germline lookup yields CDR1 ENHRY and CDR2 SYGVKD. CDR3 nucleotide sequence: TGTGCCATCAGTGACGACGGGAGCAATCAGCCCCAGCATTTT. Encoded protein: CAISDDGSNQPQHF.

By proportion, this clonotype is medium-sized (0.01 to 0.1%). The chain links TRBV27 to TRBJ2-7, with D perhaps being TRBD1 or TRBD2 (5 bases each). The germline gives CDR1 MNHEY, CDR2 SMNVEV (reference sequence). V lost 3 bases and J lost 2, with 11 bases in between. This CDR3 is 14 amino acids long. The CDR3 DNA is TGTGCCAGCAGTTTGCCGGGACCAACCTACGAGCAGTACTTC. Its protein product is CASSLPGPTYEQYF.

This sequence joins TRBV10-3 and TRBJ2-2; 9 bases line up with TRBD1. The trim removed 2 bases at V and 5 bases at J, leaving 9 bases unmatched. Germline V gene lookup returns CDR1 ENHRY and CDR2 SYGVKD. The CDR3 contains 17 residues. CDR3 amino acids: CAISERVGGQGTGELFF. The CDR3, as DNA: TGTGCCATCAGTGAGAGGGTAGGAGGACAGGGGACCGGGGAGCTGTTTTTT.

The V and J genes are TRBV6-6 and TRBJ1-2; TRBD1 agrees at 7 bases. V gave up 4 bases and J gave up 2 bases; unmatched junction bases: 7. Germline V gives CDR1 MNHNY, CDR2 SVGAGI (reference sequence). This CDR3 spans 15 amino acids. CDR3 loop: CASSSRQGTNYGYTF. The CDR3 DNA is TGTGCCAGCAGTTCTCGACAGGGAACAAACTATGGCTACACCTTC.

The V and J genes are TRBV6-1 and TRBJ2-1; D is unclear. Germline V gives CDR1 MNHNS, CDR2 SASEGT. The CDR3 runs to 13 residues. Trimming stripped 5 bases from V and 5 bases from J, with 10 bases between. DNA for the CDR3: TGTGCCAGCAGTTACGAACCCCACAATGAGCAGTTCTTC. Translation gives CASSYEPHNEQFF.

This clonotype was counted only a few times. The V gene is TRBV6-6, the J gene TRBJ2-1; D is possibly TRBD2 (7 bases). V was cut by 10 bases and J by 15 bases, with 22 bases left in between. CDR1 is MNHNY and CDR2 is SVGAGI in the germline V gene (reference sequence). CDR3 length: 12 amino acids. CDR3 region: CANPRCGGPGFF. CDR3 coding DNA: TGTGCCAACCCACGTTGCGGGGGCCCCGGGTTCTTC.

This rearrangement joins TRBV13 to TRBJ2-5; 14 nucleotides line up with TRBD2. The V and J ends lost 4 bases and 5 bases, in that order; junction bases with no gene match: 3. Looked up from germline, CDR1 is PRHDT and CDR2 is FYEKMQ (reference sequence). CDR3 length equals 15 residues. The CDR3 reads CASSSRLAGGETQYF. DNA of the CDR3: TGTGCCAGCAGCTCCAGACTAGCGGGGGGGGAGACCCAGTACTTC.

This clonotype occurred a few times. The rearrangement joins TRBV6-1 to TRBJ1-3; D possibly corresponds to TRBD1 (5 bases). Per the germline V gene, CDR1 is MNHNS and CDR2 is SASEGT. The CDR3 is 12 residues long. Trimming stripped 10 bases from V and 2 bases from J, with 9 bases between. This CDR3 is CATNRPGNTIYF. As DNA, the CDR3 is TGTGCCACCAACAGGCCTGGAAACACCATATATTTT.

This rearrangement joins TRBV6-1 to TRBJ2-7; 7 bases match TRBD1. This CDR3 contains 12 residues. Trimming removed 6 bases from V and 2 bases from J; junction bases left unmatched: 1. Germline loops: CDR1 MNHNS, CDR2 SASEGT. CDR3 bases: TGTGCCAGCAGGGGACAGACCTACGAGCAGTACTTC. Protein sequence: CASRGQTYEQYF.

The chain carries TRBV20-1 and TRBJ2-7; no firm D call. The germline V gene encodes CDR1 DFQATT and CDR2 SNEGSKA (reference sequence). The CDR3 spans 17 residues. Trimming removed 2 bases from V and 0 bases from J, with 20 bases in between. The CDR3 DNA is TGCAGTGCTAGATCCCAACTCCCAGGACGCCTCTCCTACGAGCAGTACTTC. It specifies CSARSQLPGRLSYEQYF.

A few counts support this clonotype. The V and J genes are TRBV20-1 and TRBJ1-2, with unresolved D. The V gene lost 4 bases and the J gene lost 4 bases, with 10 bases spanning the gap. CDR3 length: 12 residues. Germline loops: CDR1 DFQATT, CDR2 SNEGSKA (reference sequence). CDR3 protein: CSATPQPYGYTF. The CDR3, as DNA: TGCAGTGCTACCCCCCAGCCCTATGGCTACACCTTC.

The J gene is TRBJ2-7, the V gene TRBV27, with 8 bases that match TRBD1. Germline-derived CDR1 and CDR2 are MNHEY and SMNVEV (reference sequence). Losses at the gene ends were 6 bases for V and 6 bases for J; bases not matched to a gene: 4. The CDR3 extends over 12 amino acids. CDR3 in amino acids: CASSRGTGEQYF. Here the CDR3 DNA reads TGTGCCAGCAGCCGGGGGACAGGCGAGCAGTACTTC.

This clonotype was seen a handful of times. This chain joins TRBV19 and TRBJ2-3; 8 positions agree with TRBD2. The J segment lost 5 bases and the V segment lost 3 bases, leaving 16 bases of the junction unmatched. The CDR3 extends over 18 amino acids. The germline CDR1 and CDR2 sequences are LNHDA and SQIVND (reference sequence). The CDR3 DNA sequence: TGTGCCAGTAGTATTAGTCCCCCTCGGGTTGCGGGAGGAGATACGCAGTATTTT. It encodes CASSISPPRVAGGDTQYF.

The rearrangement uses TRBV11-1 and TRBJ1-2; D might be TRBD1 (5 bases). CDR3 length equals 15 residues. Germline loops: CDR1 SGHAT, CDR2 FQDESV (reference sequence). V was cut by 4 bases and J by 6 bases, with 18 bases left in between. CDR3 loop: CASSSRTRQNHGYTF. CDR3 sequence (DNA): TGTGCCAGCAGCTCTCGGACCCGACAGAACCATGGCTACACCTTC.

This rearrangement joins TRBV13 to TRBJ2-7; D possibly corresponds to TRBD2 (5 bases). In germline, CDR1 is PRHDT, CDR2 FYEKMQ (reference sequence). This CDR3 region has 15 residues. The V gene lost 0 bases and the J gene lost 4 bases, with 13 bases spanning the gap. CDR3 sequence: CASSLGLSEGYEQYF. DNA for the CDR3: TGTGCCAGCAGCTTAGGCCTTAGCGAGGGATACGAGCAGTACTTC.

This clonotype was seen a handful of times. The V and J genes are TRBV12-3 or TRBV12-4 and TRBJ2-3; 7 bases align to TRBD2. The ends lost 3 bases at V and 6 bases at J; junction bases unmatched: 6. This CDR3 comprises 14 residues. CDR3 region: CASSLRGGGDTQYF. The DNA of the CDR3 is TGTGCCAGCAGTTTGCGCGGGGGAGGGGATACGCAGTATTTT.

This clonotype is labeled medium-sized (0.01 to 0.1%). The rearrangement uses TRBV13 and TRBJ1-6, with 7 bases aligning to TRBD1. The V segment lost 4 bases and the J segment 7 bases; nucleotides outside the gene matches: 7. The germline V gene has CDR1 PRHDT and CDR2 FYEKMQ (reference sequence). The CDR3 length is 15 residues. The DNA for the CDR3 is TGTGCCAGCAGCTCGTCAACAGGGGACAATTCACCCCTCCACTTT. It translates to CASSSSTGDNSPLHF.

V is TRBV5-6 and J is TRBJ2-2; weak D call: TRBD1 (5 bases). V lost 4 bases and J lost 2, with 15 bases in between. The germline V gene has CDR1 SGHDT and CDR2 YYEEEE. The CDR3 runs to 16 residues. The DNA for the CDR3 is TGTGCCAGCAGCAACTCAGAGACAGAAAACACCGGGGAGCTGTTTTTT. Its translation is CASSNSETENTGELFF. The whole variable domain, remainder taken from reference TRBV5-6 and TRBJ2-2, is DAGVTQSPTHLIKTRGQQVTLRCSPKSGHDTVSWYQQALGQGPQFIFQYYEEEERQRGNFPDRFSGHQFPNYSSELNVNALLLGDSALYLCASSNSETENTGELFFGEGSRLTVL.

This CDR3 reads CASSPTLAGALQETQYF. CDR3 in DNA: TGTGCCAGCTCACCAACACTAGCGGGGGCCCTCCAAGAGACCCAGTACTTC. The chain is built from TRBV18 and TRBJ2-5; 11 bases fit TRBD2. This CDR3 comprises 17 residues. Germline lookup yields CDR1 KGHSH and CDR2 LQKENI. V trimming: 2 bases; J trimming: 1 base; junction bases outside the gene matches: 6.